The next 9 T cell receptor beta chains were all read from a single sample in a study of read filtering for tumor transcriptome and immune sequencing. The library was built from roughly 400 ng RNA with molecular barcoded adaptors for alpha/delta and beta/gamma chains. A single record per CDR3 protein comes from TCRdb applying MiXCR to the reads. The sample has approximately 41,000 distinct CDR3 sequences, 13% seen once. Material for sequencing was a population of CD138-negative cells sorted from bone marrow. These receptors were collected from a donor at least 40 years old with multiple myeloma.

As for this clonotype: Given a much more abundant clone one base away, this may be a read error. In this CDR3 the conserved last residue, phenylalanine or tryptophan, is missing, so a read error is likely. The rearrangement links TRBV6-1 to TRBJ2-1; D is ambiguous. The CDR3 spans 13 residues. Trimming removed 5 bases at V and 8 bases at J, with 13 bases between. Germline V gives CDR1 MNHNS, CDR2 SASEGT. DNA of the CDR3: TGTGCCAGCAGTCCTATGCCCGGGTATGAGCAGTTCTCC. Amino acid sequence: CASSPMPGYEQFS.

This clonotype came up many times. CDR3 region: CASSSNSYNEQFF. CDR3 DNA: TGTGCCAGCAGCTCCAACAGCTACAATGAGCAGTTCTTC. The chain combines TRBV7-9 with TRBJ2-1; D is unclear. The germline V gene has CDR1 SEHNR and CDR2 FQNEAQ (reference sequence). This CDR3 region has 13 residues. The V end lost 4 bases, the J end lost 3 bases, and 7 bases lay between the germline ends.

Of note for this clonotype: A much larger clonotype is one base distant, so this may be a read error. This chain links TRBV5-1 with TRBJ2-6, with D possibly being TRBD2 (5 bases). Looked up from germline, CDR1 is SGHRS and CDR2 is YFSETQ. Trimming shortened V by 9 bases and J by 5 bases, and 18 bases separated the two germline ends. The CDR3 spans 15 residues. The CDR3 is CATGRGAARANVLTF. CDR3 DNA: TGCGCCACCGGCCGGGGAGCTGCTAGGGCCAACGTCCTGACTTTC.

This clonotype was detected ten times or more. J is TRBJ1-1 and V is TRBV29-1; 7 bases fit TRBD1. The CDR3 loop spans 14 amino acids. The J segment lost 5 bases and the V segment lost 7 bases, leaving 13 bases of the junction unmatched. CDR1 is SQVTM, CDR2 ANQGSEA, per germline. The CDR3 DNA sequence: TGCAGCGCTTGTCCGTCAGGGGGTGGGACTGAAGCTTTCTTT. It codes for CSACPSGGGTEAFF. Full variable domain (rest looked up from reference TRBV29-1 and TRBJ1-1): SAVISQKPSRDICQRGTSLTIQCQVDSQVTMMFWYRQQPGQSLTLIATANQGSEATYESGFVIDKFPISRPNLTFSTLTVSNMSPEDSSIYLCSACPSGGGTEAFFGQGTRLTVV.

This clonotype has ten or more counts. The chain recombines TRBV6-1 with TRBJ2-7; D not resolved. CDR3 length: 12 amino acids. V lost 6 bases and J 3 bases, leaving 9 bases between the germline ends. CDR1 is MNHNS and CDR2 is SASEGT in the germline V gene. This CDR3 is CASRGMYYEQYF. The CDR3, as DNA: TGTGCCAGCAGGGGGATGTACTACGAGCAGTACTTC.

A remark on this clonotype: Just one base apart from a much larger clone, this may be a read error. The rearrangement joins TRBV10-3 to TRBJ2-5; D possibly corresponds to TRBD1 (5 bases). V lost 7 bases to trimming and J lost 6 bases, with 15 bases between them. Germline V gene lookup returns CDR1 ENHRY and CDR2 SYGVKD. This CDR3 contains 13 residues. The CDR3 loop is CAINQGRAQTQYF. CDR3 sequence (DNA): TGTGCCATCAACCAGGGCAGGGCTCAGACCCAGTACTTC.

This clonotype was seen repeatedly, ten times or more. J is TRBJ2-3 and V is TRBV5-1; TRBD2 matches 9 bases. The germline V gene has CDR1 SGHRS and CDR2 YFSETQ. The ends lost 0 bases at V and 2 bases at J; junction bases unmatched: 1. CDR3 size: 15 residues. CDR3 DNA: TGCGCCAGCAGCTTGGGGACTAGCGACACAGATACGCAGTATTTT. This encodes CASSLGTSDTDTQYF.

Ten or more counts support this clonotype. The chain employs TRBV7-2 and TRBJ2-7; D remains ambiguous. There are 12 residues in the CDR3. Trimming took 6 bases from V and 6 from J, leaving 12 bases between them. The germline gives CDR1 SGHTA, CDR2 FQGNSA. The CDR3 sequence is CASSGARVEQYF. The CDR3, as DNA: TGTGCCAGCAGTGGAGCCCGGGTCGAGCAGTACTTC. The whole variable domain, filled in from reference TRBV7-2 and TRBJ2-7, reads GAGVSQSPSNKVTEKGKDVELRCDPISGHTALYWYRQSLGQGLEFLIYFQGNSAPDKSGLPSDRFSAERTGGSVSTLTIQRTQQEDSAVYLCASSGARVEQYFGPGTRLTVT.

This clonotype was counted many times. This sequence may be a read error, since a much larger clone differs from it by one base. It is unclear where the CDR3 begins or ends on the DNA, so no DNA is shown, and the CDR3 is as TCRdb lists it. This CDR3 is CISVPEAPEQVNTEAFF. The chain carries TRBV7-5 and TRBJ1-1. TRBV7-5 is a pseudogene segment. With termini counted, the CDR3 has 17 amino acids.